A selection of T cell receptor beta chains follows, all from one sample in a study of OX40 agonist ivuxolimab in advanced cancers. TCRdb keeps only in-frame clones here, not all; method: immunoSEQ multiplex PCR. This sample has about 67,000 clones, with around 85% found just once. The sample in question was CD4+ or CD8+ T cells sorted from blood, obtained in a trial of the OX40 agonist ivuxolimab. The source is an adult with an advanced solid tumor such as melanoma, head and neck, liver or kidney cancer. Both conserved end residues are part of each CDR3. A D gene is named only where the DNA matches it firmly. Size values are once, few and many counts, or a class for expanded clones, and some rows have none.

d_gene	j_gene	v_gene	abundance	CDR3aa	CDR3nt
TRBD1	TRBJ1-5	TRBV29-1	.	CSVTGTGNQPQHF	TGCAGCGTGACCGGGACAGGGAATCAGCCCCAGCATTTT
.	TRBJ2-7	TRBV9	.	CASCSSHEQYF	TGTGCCAGCTGCTCGTCCCACGAGCAGTACTTC
.	TRBJ1-2	TRBV6-6	.	CASSYRSGGGYTF	TGTGCCAGCAGTTACCGGTCAGGTGGTGGCTACACCTTC
.	TRBJ2-5	TRBV7-2	once	CASSFGREETQYF	TGTGCCAGCAGCTTCGGCAGGGAAGAGACCCAGTACTTC
.	TRBJ2-2	TRBV6-1	.	CASSDRVGTGELFF	TGTGCCAGCAGTGACAGGGTCGGAACCGGGGAGCTGTTTTTT
TRBD2	TRBJ2-3	TRBV27	.	CASSLGLAGITDTQYF	TGTGCCAGCAGTCTGGGACTAGCGGGGATCACAGATACGCAGTATTTT
.	TRBJ1-1	TRBV7-8	.	CASSLISGAAFF	TGTGCCAGCAGTCTGATCTCGGGGGCGGCTTTCTTT
TRBD2	TRBJ2-1	TRBV10-2	.	CASSGSGGGYNEQFF	TGCGCCAGCAGTGGGAGCGGGGGGGGATACAATGAGCAGTTCTTC
.	TRBJ1-1	TRBV2	once	CAPSPRGTEAFF	TGTGCCCCGTCACCGAGGGGCACTGAAGCTTTCTTT
.	TRBJ2-1	TRBV7-3	.	CASSRKGGDIDEQFF	TGTGCCAGCAGCAGAAAGGGCGGGGACATCGATGAGCAGTTCTTC
TRBD1	TRBJ1-6	TRBV5-1	.	CASSLYGTGLDSPLHF	TGCGCCAGCAGCTTGTATGGGACAGGGTTGGATTCACCCCTCCACTTT
.	TRBJ1-1	TRBV7-2	.	CASSLGRGNTEAFF	TGTGCCAGCAGCTTAGGGAGGGGAAACACTGAAGCTTTCTTT
TRBD1	TRBJ2-1	TRBV5-4	.	CASSWTGGFYNEQFF	TGTGCCAGCAGCTGGACAGGGGGCTTCTACAATGAGCAGTTCTTC
.	TRBJ1-1	TRBV29-1	.	CSVLIRMNTEAFF	TGCAGCGTTCTTATTAGAATGAACACTGAAGCTTTCTTT
.	TRBJ2-7	TRBV5-1	.	CASSLAVGASPVDEQYF	TGCGCCAGCAGCTTGGCGGTAGGGGCCAGCCCTGTGGACGAGCAGTACTTC
TRBD1	TRBJ1-3	TRBV5-5	.	CASSLTGHRGLSGNTIYF	TGTGCCAGCAGTCTCACCGGCCACAGGGGCCTCTCTGGAAACACCATATATTTT
TRBD1	TRBJ1-2	TRBV18	.	CASSPGQDVMMATRF	TGTGCCAGCTCACCCGGACAGGACGTAATGATGGCTACACGTTTC
.	TRBJ1-1	TRBV7-7	.	CASSLDRDTEAFF	TGTGCTAGCAGCCTAGACAGAGACACTGAAGCTTTCTTT
.	TRBJ1-2	TRBV7-2	.	CASSIQQGFDSGYTF	TGTGCCAGCAGCATACAGCAGGGTTTCGATAGTGGCTACACCTTC
TRBD2	TRBJ2-5	TRBV29-1	.	CSVSGLAGGPGETQYF	TGCAGCGTTTCCGGACTAGCGGGGGGGCCTGGGGAGACCCAGTACTTC
.	TRBJ1-3	TRBV11-2	.	CASSSTQGPGNTIYF	TGTGCCAGCAGCTCGACACAGGGTCCTGGAAACACCATATATTTT
.	TRBJ1-5	TRBV6-5	.	CASRPAFNQPQHF	TGTGCCAGCAGGCCTGCATTTAATCAGCCCCAGCATTTT
TRBD2	TRBJ2-7	TRBV6-5	.	CASSPLAGGRYEQYF	TGTGCCAGCAGTCCCCTGGCGGGGGGCCGCTACGAGCAGTACTTC
.	TRBJ1-3	TRBV7-2	.	CASSPGRSSGNTIYF	TGTGCCAGCAGCCCGGGACGTAGCTCTGGAAACACCATATATTTT
.	TRBJ2-7	TRBV6-6	.	CASSYSGTGTYEQYF	TGTGCCAGCAGTTACTCCGGGACGGGAACCTACGAGCAGTACTTC
TRBD1	TRBJ1-4	TRBV6-5	.	CASRSQGAVVEKLFF	TGTGCCAGCAGGTCTCAGGGGGCAGTGGTTGAAAAACTGTTTTTT
.	TRBJ1-2	TRBV18	.	CASSPGRGRDGYTF	TGTGCCAGCTCACCGGGCAGGGGACGGGATGGCTACACCTTC
.	TRBJ1-1	TRBV10-2	.	CASSEDGINTEAFF	TGCGCCAGCAGTGAGGACGGAATAAACACTGAAGCTTTCTTT
.	TRBJ2-1	TRBV27	.	CASSFVVEAEQFF	TGTGCCAGCAGTTTCGTAGTAGAGGCTGAGCAGTTCTTC
TRBD1	TRBJ2-7	TRBV12-5	.	CASSTGGSWEQYF	TGTGCTTCGAGCACAGGGGGCTCGTGGGAGCAGTACTTC
.	TRBJ2-2	TRBV19	.	CASTTVGQGELFF	TGTGCCAGTACTACGGTCGGACAGGGGGAGCTGTTTTTT
.	TRBJ1-1	TRBV6-5	.	CASTETGARAEAFF	TGTGCCAGCACCGAAACCGGGGCTAGGGCTGAAGCTTTCTTT
TRBD1	TRBJ1-2	TRBV19	.	CASNTPGQGPYGYTF	TGTGCCAGTAATACCCCGGGACAGGGCCCCTATGGCTACACCTTC
.	TRBJ1-6	TRBV18	.	CASSRDGDYNSPLHF	TGTGCCAGCTCACGGGACGGGGACTATAATTCACCCCTCCACTTT
.	TRBJ2-7	TRBV6-1	.	CASSGYRNYEQYF	TGTGCCAGCAGTGGGTACAGGAATTACGAGCAGTACTTC
.	TRBJ1-2	TRBV4-1	.	CASSHPSAGNYGYTF	TGCGCCAGCAGCCACCCCAGCGCGGGGAACTATGGCTACACCTTC
TRBD1	TRBJ2-7	TRBV5-3	.	CARSGTGGVVHEQYF	TGTGCCAGAAGCGGGACAGGGGGCGTCGTCCACGAGCAGTACTTC
.	TRBJ2-7	TRBV7-9	.	CASSSQLTATYEQYF	TGTGCCAGCAGCTCCCAACTGACAGCCACCTACGAGCAGTACTTC
.	TRBJ1-3	TRBV11-2	.	CASSLRGVPGNTIYF	TGTGCCAGCAGCCTGAGAGGGGTGCCTGGAAACACCATATATTTT
.	TRBJ1-5	TRBV14	.	CASSQGETQPQHF	TGTGCCAGCAGCCAGGGAGAGACTCAGCCCCAGCATTTT
.	TRBJ2-7	TRBV6-6	.	CASMGYEQYF	TGTGCCAGCATGGGCTACGAGCAGTACTTC
.	TRBJ1-5	TRBV6-6	.	CASSYSWSQPQHF	TGTGCCAGCAGTTACTCGTGGTCGCAGCCCCAGCATTTT
.	TRBJ2-2	TRBV7-2	.	CASSLAAAGRTGELFF	TGTGCCAGCAGCTTAGCGGCGGCAGGCCGGACCGGGGAGCTGTTTTTT
.	TRBJ1-1	TRBV7-2	.	CASSASNTEAFF	TGTGCCAGCAGCGCCTCTAACACTGAAGCTTTCTTT
.	TRBJ2-4	TRBV19	.	CASSIGGSQNIQYF	TGTGCCAGTAGTATAGGGGGCAGCCAAAACATTCAGTACTTC
TRBD2	TRBJ2-3	TRBV6-6	.	CASSYSRGGPDTQYF	TGTGCCAGCAGTTACTCGCGGGGGGGCCCAGATACGCAGTATTTT
TRBD1	TRBJ1-2	TRBV7-2	once	CASSSRGTDGYTF	TGTGCCAGCAGCTCGCGAGGGACAGATGGCTACACCTTC
.	TRBJ1-6	TRBV27	.	CASSPESSYNSPLHF	TGTGCCAGCAGTCCAGAGAGCTCCTATAATTCACCCCTCCACTTT
.	TRBJ1-5	TRBV6-5	few	CASSPNRERNQPQHF	TGTGCCAGCAGTCCGAATCGGGAGAGGAATCAGCCCCAGCATTTT
.	TRBJ2-5	TRBV5-6	.	CASSFLGTQYF	TGTGCCAGCAGCTTTTTAGGGACCCAGTACTTC
.	TRBJ2-1	TRBV11-2	few	CASSNPGGREEVEQFF	TGTGCCAGCAGCAACCCCGGGGGGCGCGAGGAAGTTGAGCAGTTCTTC
.	TRBJ2-3	TRBV5-1	.	CASSQGTRGSTDTQYF	TGCGCCAGCAGTCAAGGCACACGGGGAAGCACAGATACGCAGTATTTT
.	TRBJ2-6	TRBV19	.	CASSIDQGRYLTF	TGTGCCAGTAGTATAGATCAGGGCCGCTACCTGACTTTC
.	TRBJ2-1	TRBV6-1	once	CASSERGGYNEQFF	TGTGCCAGCAGTGAAAGGGGTGGGTACAATGAGCAGTTCTTC
.	TRBJ1-5	TRBV11-2	.	CASSLGHNQPQHF	TGTGCCAGCAGCTTAGGACACAATCAGCCCCAGCATTTT
.	TRBJ1-5	TRBV9	.	CASSVLGASGPQHF	TGTGCCAGCAGCGTTCTGGGGGCCAGTGGGCCCCAGCATTTT
TRBD2	TRBJ2-7	TRBV20-1	.	CSATSGGPQYF	TGCAGTGCTACTAGCGGGGGACCGCAGTACTTC
.	TRBJ1-1	TRBV10-3	.	CAISESNAVSDRITEAFF	TGTGCCATCAGTGAGTCGAATGCGGTGTCAGACCGGATTACTGAAGCTTTCTTT
.	TRBJ2-7	TRBV5-1	.	CASSPGPDLEQYF	TGCGCCAGCAGCCCGGGACCTGACTTGGAGCAGTACTTC